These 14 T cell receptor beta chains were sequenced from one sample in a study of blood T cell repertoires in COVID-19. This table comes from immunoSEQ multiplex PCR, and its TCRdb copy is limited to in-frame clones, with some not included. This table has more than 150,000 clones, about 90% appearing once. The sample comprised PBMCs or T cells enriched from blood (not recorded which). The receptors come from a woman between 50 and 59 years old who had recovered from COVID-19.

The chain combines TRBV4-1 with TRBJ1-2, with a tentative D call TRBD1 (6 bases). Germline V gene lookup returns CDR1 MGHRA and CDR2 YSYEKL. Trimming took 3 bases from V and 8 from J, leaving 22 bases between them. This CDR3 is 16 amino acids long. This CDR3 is CASSHGTPIPHGGYTF. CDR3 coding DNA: TGCGCCAGCAGCCATGGGACACCCATACCTCACGGGGGCTACACCTTC.

CDR3: CASSGPGLSRYGYTF. The CDR3 DNA sequence: TGTGCCAGCAGCGGACCGGGACTCTCTCGCTATGGCTACACCTTC. V and J are TRBV11-2 and TRBJ1-2, with D possibly matching TRBD1 (5 bases). Trimming cost V 5 bases and J 4 bases, with 17 bases left between them. Germline values: CDR1 SGHAT, CDR2 FQNNGV. This CDR3 region has 15 residues. The full variable domain, rest sourced from reference TRBV11-2 and TRBJ1-2, is EAGVAQSPRYKIIEKRQSVAFWCNPISGHATLYWYQQILGQGPKLLIQFQNNGVVDDSQLPKDRFSAERLKGVDSTLKIQPAKLEDSAVYLCASSGPGLSRYGYTFGSGTRLTVV.

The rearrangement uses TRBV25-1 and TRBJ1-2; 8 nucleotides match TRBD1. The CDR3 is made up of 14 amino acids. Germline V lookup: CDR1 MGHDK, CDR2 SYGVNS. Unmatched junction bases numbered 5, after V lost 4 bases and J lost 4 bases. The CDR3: CASSVTGAFYGYTF. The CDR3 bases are TGTGCCAGCAGTGTGACAGGGGCTTTCTATGGCTACACCTTC.

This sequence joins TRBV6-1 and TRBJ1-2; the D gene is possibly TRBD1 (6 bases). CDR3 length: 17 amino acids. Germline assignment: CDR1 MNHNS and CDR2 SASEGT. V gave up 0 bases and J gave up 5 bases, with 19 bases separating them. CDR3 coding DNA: TGTGCCAGCAGTGAAGCGCTTCGGGGGGCGAGCCGGTATGGCTACACCTTC. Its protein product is CASSEALRGASRYGYTF.

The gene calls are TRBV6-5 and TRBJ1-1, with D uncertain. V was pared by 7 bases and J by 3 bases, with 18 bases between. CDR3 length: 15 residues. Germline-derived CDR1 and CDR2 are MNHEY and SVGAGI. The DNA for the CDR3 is TGTGCCAGCACCTCGGTGGGAGGGCGCGACACTGAAGCTTTCTTT. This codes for CASTSVGGRDTEAFF.

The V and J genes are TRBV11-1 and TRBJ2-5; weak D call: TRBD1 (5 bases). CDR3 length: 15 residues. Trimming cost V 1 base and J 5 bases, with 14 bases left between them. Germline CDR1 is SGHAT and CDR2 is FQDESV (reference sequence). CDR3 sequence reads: CASSLEGSLVETQYF. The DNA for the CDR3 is TGTGCCAGCAGCTTAGAGGGGTCATTGGTTGAGACCCAGTACTTC. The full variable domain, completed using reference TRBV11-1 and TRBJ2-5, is EAEVAQSPRYKITEKSQAVAFWCDPISGHATLYWYRQILGQGPELLVQFQDESVVDDSQLPKDRFSAERLKGVDSTLKIQPAELGDSAMYLCASSLEGSLVETQYFGPGTRLLVL.

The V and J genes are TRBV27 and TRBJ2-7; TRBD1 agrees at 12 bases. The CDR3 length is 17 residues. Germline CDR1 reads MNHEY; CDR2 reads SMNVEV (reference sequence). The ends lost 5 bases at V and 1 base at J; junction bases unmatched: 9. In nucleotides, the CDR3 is TGTGCCAGCAGTCCTATGGGACAGGGGGCTATATCCTACGAGCAGTACTTC. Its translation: CASSPMGQGAISYEQYF.

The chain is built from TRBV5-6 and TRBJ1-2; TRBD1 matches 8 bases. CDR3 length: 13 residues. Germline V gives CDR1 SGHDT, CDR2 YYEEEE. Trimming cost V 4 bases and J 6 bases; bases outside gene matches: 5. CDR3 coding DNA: TGTGCCAGCAGCCCCAGGGGGCGGGATGGCTACACCTTC. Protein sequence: CASSPRGRDGYTF.

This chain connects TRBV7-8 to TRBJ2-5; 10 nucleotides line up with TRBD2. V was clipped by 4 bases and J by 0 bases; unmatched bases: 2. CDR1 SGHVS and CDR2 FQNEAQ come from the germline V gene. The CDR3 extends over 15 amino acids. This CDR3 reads CASSYSGRYQETQYF. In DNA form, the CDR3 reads TGTGCCAGCAGCTATAGCGGGAGGTACCAAGAGACCCAGTACTTC.

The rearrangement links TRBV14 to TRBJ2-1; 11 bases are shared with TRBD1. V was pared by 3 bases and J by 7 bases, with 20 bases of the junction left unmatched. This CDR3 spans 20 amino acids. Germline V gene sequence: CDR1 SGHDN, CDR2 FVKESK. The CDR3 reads CASSHPRDRGGSGSWNEQFF. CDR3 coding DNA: TGTGCCAGCAGCCATCCCAGGGACAGGGGGGGTAGCGGGAGTTGGAATGAGCAGTTCTTC. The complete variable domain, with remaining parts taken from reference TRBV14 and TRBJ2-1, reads EAGVTQFPSHSVIEKGQTVTLRCDPISGHDNLYWYRRVMGKEIKFLLHFVKESKQDESGMPNNRFLAERTGGTYSTLKVQPAELEDSGVYFCASSHPRDRGGSGSWNEQFFGPGTRLTVL.

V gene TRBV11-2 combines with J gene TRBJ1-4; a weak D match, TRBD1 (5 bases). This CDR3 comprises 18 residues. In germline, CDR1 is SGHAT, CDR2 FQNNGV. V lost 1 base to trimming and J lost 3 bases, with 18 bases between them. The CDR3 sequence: CASSLVRGGIGANEKLFF. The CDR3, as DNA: TGTGCCAGCAGCTTAGTCCGGGGCGGGATAGGAGCTAATGAAAAACTGTTTTTT.

CDR3 in amino acids: CASSETGSFNSPLHF. The CDR3, as DNA: TGCGCCAGCAGCGAGACAGGCAGTTTTAATTCACCCCTCCACTTT. V usage is TRBV5-1 and J usage is TRBJ1-6; D may be TRBD1 (6 bases). This CDR3 spans 15 amino acids. Trimming took 4 bases from V and 6 from J, leaving 14 bases between them. The germline V gene encodes CDR1 SGHRS and CDR2 YFSETQ.

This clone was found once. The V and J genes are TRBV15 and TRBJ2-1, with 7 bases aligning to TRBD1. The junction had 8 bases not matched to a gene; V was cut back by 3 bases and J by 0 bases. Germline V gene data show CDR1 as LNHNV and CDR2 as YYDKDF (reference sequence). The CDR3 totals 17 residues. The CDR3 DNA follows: TGTGCCACCAGCAGCCGACAGGGCTTGTCCTCCTACAATGAGCAGTTCTTC. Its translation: CATSSRQGLSSYNEQFF.

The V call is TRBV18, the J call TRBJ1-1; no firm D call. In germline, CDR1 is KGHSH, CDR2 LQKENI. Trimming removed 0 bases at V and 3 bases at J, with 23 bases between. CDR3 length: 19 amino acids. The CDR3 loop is CASSPPPFHGLRVDTEAFF. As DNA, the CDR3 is TGTGCCAGCTCACCACCCCCCTTCCACGGACTAAGGGTAGACACTGAAGCTTTCTTT.